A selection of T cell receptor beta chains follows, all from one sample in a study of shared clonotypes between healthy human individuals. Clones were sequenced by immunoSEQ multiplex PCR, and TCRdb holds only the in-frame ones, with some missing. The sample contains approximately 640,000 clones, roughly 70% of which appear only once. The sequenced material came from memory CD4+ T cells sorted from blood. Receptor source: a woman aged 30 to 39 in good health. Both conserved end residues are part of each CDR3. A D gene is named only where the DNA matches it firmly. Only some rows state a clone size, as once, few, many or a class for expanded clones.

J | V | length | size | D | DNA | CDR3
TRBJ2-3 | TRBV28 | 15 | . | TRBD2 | TGTGCCAGCAGGAACGGGAGGGCCGGCCCAGATACGCAGTATTTT | CASRNGRAGPDTQYF
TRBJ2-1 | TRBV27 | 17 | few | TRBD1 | TGTGCCAGCAACTCACTAAGACAGGGTAGGACCTACAATGAGCAGTTCTTC | CASNSLRQGRTYNEQFF
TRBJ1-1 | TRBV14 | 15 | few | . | TGTGCCAGCAGCCAAGTCGCGGGGAGCCACACTGAAGCTTTCTTT | CASSQVAGSHTEAFF
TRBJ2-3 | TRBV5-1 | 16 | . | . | TGCGCCAGCAGCGCTGGGACGGCTAGAAGCACAGATACGCAGTATTTT | CASSAGTARSTDTQYF
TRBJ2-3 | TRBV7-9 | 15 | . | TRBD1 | TGTGCCAGCAGCTTAGCGGGGACAGGGACAGATACGCAGTATTTT | CASSLAGTGTDTQYF
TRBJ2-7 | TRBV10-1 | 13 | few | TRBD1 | TGCGCCAGCAAGGGACAGGGGTCCTACGAGCAGTACTTC | CASKGQGSYEQYF
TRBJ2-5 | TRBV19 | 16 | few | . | TGTGCCAGTAGTATCGGAGGGGGGACAGCCGAAGAGACCCAGTACTTC | CASSIGGGTAEETQYF
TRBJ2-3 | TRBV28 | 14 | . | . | TGTGCCAGCAGTTTAACAGGCGGGGCAGATACGCAGTATTTT | CASSLTGGADTQYF
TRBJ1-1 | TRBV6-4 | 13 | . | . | TGTGCCAGCAGCCACGACGGATACACTGAAGCTTTCTTT | CASSHDGYTEAFF
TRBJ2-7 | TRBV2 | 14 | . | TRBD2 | TGTGCCAGCCGCCCCCGGGACTATCTTTACGAGCAGTACTTC | CASRPRDYLYEQYF
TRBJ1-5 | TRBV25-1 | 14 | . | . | TGTGCCAGCAGCCCAGTTCAGTATGGTCAGCCCCAGCATTTT | CASSPVQYGQPQHF
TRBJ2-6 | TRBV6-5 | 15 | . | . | TGTGCCAGCAGTTACGTCCACTCTGGGGCCAACGTCCTGACTTTC | CASSYVHSGANVLTF
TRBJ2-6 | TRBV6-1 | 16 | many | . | TGTGCCAGCAGTGAAGCGGAGAGCTCTGGGGCCAACGTCCTGACTTTC | CASSEAESSGANVLTF
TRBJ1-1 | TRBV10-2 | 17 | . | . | TGCGCCAGCAATCCCACATCACCGGGGAGAGGAGCCACTGAAGCTTTCTTT | CASNPTSPGRGATEAFF
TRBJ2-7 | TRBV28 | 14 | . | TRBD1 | TGTGCCAGCACCCAAATGGGACAGGGGTACGAGCAGTACTTC | CASTQMGQGYEQYF
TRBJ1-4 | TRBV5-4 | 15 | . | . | TGTGCCAGCAGCTTGGGCCCAGGTGCTAATGAAAAACTGTTTTTT | CASSLGPGANEKLFF
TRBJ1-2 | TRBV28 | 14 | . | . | TGTGCCAGCAGTTTAGCAGGGCACAGGTCCGGCTACACCTTC | CASSLAGHRSGYTF
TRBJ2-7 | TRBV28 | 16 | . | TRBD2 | TGTGCCAGCAGTGAGAGGACTAGCGGGAGGGCCTACGAGCAGTACTTC | CASSERTSGRAYEQYF
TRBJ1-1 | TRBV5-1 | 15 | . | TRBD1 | TGCGCCAGCAGCAACACAGGGGGTATGAACACTGAAGCTTTCTTT | CASSNTGGMNTEAFF
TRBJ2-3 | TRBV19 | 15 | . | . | TGTGCCAGTAGTATAGGCGGGCACGGCACAGATACGCAGTATTTT | CASSIGGHGTDTQYF
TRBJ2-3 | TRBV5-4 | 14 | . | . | TGTGCCAGCAGCTTGGGAGTGGGAATAGATACGCAGTATTTT | CASSLGVGIDTQYF
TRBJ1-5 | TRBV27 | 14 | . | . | TGTGCCAGCAGTTTATCAGTTAGCAATCAGCCCCAGCATTTT | CASSLSVSNQPQHF
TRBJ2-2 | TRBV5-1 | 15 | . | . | TGCGCCAGCAGCGCCCAGACCACGAACACCGGGGAGCTGTTTTTT | CASSAQTTNTGELFF
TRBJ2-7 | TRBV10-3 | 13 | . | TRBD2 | TGTGCCATCAGTGCTGGACTAGAGTACGAGCAGTACTTC | CAISAGLEYEQYF
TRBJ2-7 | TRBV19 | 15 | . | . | TGTGCCAGTAGTATCCTTGTGGGGGTCCCCTACGAGCAGTACTTC | CASSILVGVPYEQYF
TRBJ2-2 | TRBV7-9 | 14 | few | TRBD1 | TGTGCCAGCAGCTTGGACAGGGGGACCGGGGAGCTGTTTTTT | CASSLDRGTGELFF
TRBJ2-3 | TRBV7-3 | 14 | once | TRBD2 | TGTGCCAGCAGCTCCACGGGAGGTTCAGATACGCAGTATTTT | CASSSTGGSDTQYF
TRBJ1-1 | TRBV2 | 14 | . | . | TGTGCCAGCAGGGAAGAAGACACGAACACTGAAGCTTTCTTT | CASREEDTNTEAFF
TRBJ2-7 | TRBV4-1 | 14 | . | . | TGCGCCAGCAGCCAAATCCCCGGAGGCTACGAGCAGTACTTC | CASSQIPGGYEQYF
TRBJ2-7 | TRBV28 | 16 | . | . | TGTGCCAGCAGTTTACCGACAGGGGAGGGGACCTACGAGCAGTACTTC | CASSLPTGEGTYEQYF
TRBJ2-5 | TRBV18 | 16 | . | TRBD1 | TGTGCCAGCTCACCATCCCAGGGGACAGCTAGGAAGACCCAGTACTTC | CASSPSQGTARKTQYF
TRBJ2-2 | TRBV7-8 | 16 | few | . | TGTGCCAGCAGCTTAGAGTCTCCTCGACCTACCGGGGAGCTGTTTTTT | CASSLESPRPTGELFF
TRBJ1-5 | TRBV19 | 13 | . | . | TGTGCCAGTAGTTCAGGGCTAGCATTGCCCCAGCATTTT | CASSSGLALPQHF
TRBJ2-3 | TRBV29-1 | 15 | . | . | TGCAGCGTTGATCCTGCGAGCCTCACCGGGGATACGCAGTATTTT | CSVDPASLTGDTQYF
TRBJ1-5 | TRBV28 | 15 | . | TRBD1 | TGTGCCAGCAGTACAGACAGGGCTATTAATCAGCCCCAGCATTTT | CASSTDRAINQPQHF
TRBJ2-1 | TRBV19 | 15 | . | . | TGTGCCAGTAGCGCTTGGGGGAGAGACTACAATGAGCAGTTCTTC | CASSAWGRDYNEQFF
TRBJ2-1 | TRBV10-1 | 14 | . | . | TGCGCCAGCAGTGAGACCCCCGCCCGAAATGAGCAGTTCTTC | CASSETPARNEQFF
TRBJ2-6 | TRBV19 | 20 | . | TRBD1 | TGTGCCAGCCAGCGCCTCGGCCGGGCAGGGGGCGTAAGTGGGGCCAACGTCCTGACTTTC | CASQRLGRAGGVSGANVLTF
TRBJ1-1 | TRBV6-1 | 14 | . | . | TGTGCCAGCACCAGGGGCCCCGATTACACTGAAGCTTTCTTT | CASTRGPDYTEAFF
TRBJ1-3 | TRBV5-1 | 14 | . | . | TGCGCCAGCAGCTTAGGGACACAAGGAAACACCATATATTTT | CASSLGTQGNTIYF
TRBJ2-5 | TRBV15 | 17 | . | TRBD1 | TGTGCCACCAGCAGAGAGAGCACGGGGACAGGGAAGGAGACCCAGTACTTC | CATSRESTGTGKETQYF
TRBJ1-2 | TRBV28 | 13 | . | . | TGTGCCAGCAGTTTAGAGGGGGGCTATGGCTACACCTTC | CASSLEGGYGYTF
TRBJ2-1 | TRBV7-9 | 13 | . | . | TGTGCCAGCAGCTTAGAACCGCGCGGTGAGCAGTTCTTC | CASSLEPRGEQFF
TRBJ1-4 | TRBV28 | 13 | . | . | TGTGCCAGCAGTCGGATTCGAGGGGAAAAACTGTTTTTT | CASSRIRGEKLFF